This T cell receptor (beta chain) was captured by sequencing in a study of blood T cell repertoires in COVID-19 (TCRdb year 2020). Background on the whole study: Collaborator samples came from the United States, Italy and Spain and covered acute and convalescent phases of COVID-19. The prospective study material was composed of cDNA or gDNA derived from T cells, B-cell-depleted T cells, or PBMCs. Subjects who had been exposed to COVID-19, were actively infected with it, or had recovered from it provided the deeply sampled blood TCRbeta repertoires that made up the dataset. The repertoires were made available in a free public database intended to serve as a resource for research on the immune response to SARS-CoV-2. Samples came from the ongoing ImmuneRACE study (first 160 participants) plus 1,254 subjects from 6 global collaborators. Nearly every sample came with metadata listing a de-identified subject ID, COVID-19 status, age in years and sex. Where available, HLA class I and class II types were obtained from metadata supplied by the sample provider rather than from assay-based typing. Summary of the overall study and its limitations: Clinical and demographic metadata were provided uncurated, with the amount varying by source and participant.

The CDR1 and CDR2 encoded by the germline V gene are SGHTA and FQGNSA. Its CDR3 holds 14 amino acids, cysteine through phenylalanine. Solely the CDR3 DNA is kept, with 42 bases framed from the first base. V is pared back by 3 bases and J by 5 bases, with 13 bases lying between the germline termini. The immunoSEQ Assay, a bias-controlled multiplex PCR, was used to amplify TCRbeta CDR3 regions from genomic DNA. As for the original processing: Nucleated cell counts per sample were estimated from amplification of reference gene primers within the assay. Sequence reads were collapsed and filtered to measure the absolute abundance of every unique TCRbeta CDR3 rearrangement. For each sample, productive Simpson clonality was calculated as the square root of Simpson's diversity index across productive rearrangements. This immuneACCESS table, as held by TCRdb, lists in-frame sequences with V and J called but not all clones. Of the missing ones, under half trace to an unresolved V gene in checked studies; the others have no known cause. V and J calls and clone size follow that table, whereas D and trimming were derived from the DNA. The sample profile shows under 300,000 clones; 70% to 90% of them were found once. 2% to 2.5% of the sample comes from the top ten.

A remark on this clone: Its antigen is still unknown. Base qualities are missing; no much larger clone stands one base away.

A second Seattle source provided samples from volunteer blood donors who had recovered from COVID-19. Whole blood was collected in K2EDTA tubes by collaborating institutions according to the institutions' own protocols. For TCRbeta analysis, collaborators shipped samples in one of three forms: frozen whole blood, isolated PBMCs, or DNA extracted from either of those sample types. The specimen sequenced was peripheral blood. The chain links TRBV7-2 with TRBJ2-5; the D gene is perhaps TRBD1, from 5 matching bases. The receptor was isolated from a woman aged 40-49 years who had recovered from COVID-19. DNA sequence: TGTGCCAGCAGCTTTGGGCAGGGTGGGGAGACCCAGTACTTC. Translated, it reads CASSFGQGGETQYF.